These T cell receptor beta chains were read from a single sample in a study of blood T cell repertoires in COVID-19. Measured with immunoSEQ multiplex PCR; TCRdb has only the in-frame clones, and not every one. The sample has more than 150,000 clones, more than 75% seen once; the top ten hold around 0.63%. Source material: peripheral blood. These receptors all stem from a man between 60 and 75 years old with COVID-19, enrolled during active disease. Each CDR3 is given with its conserved first and last residue. D genes are given only for firm matches. The size of a clone is reported for some rows only, either as once, few or many, or as a class for expanded clones.

J gene: TRBJ2-6
D gene: TRBD2
V gene: TRBV27
clone size: -
CDR3 protein: CASTSARGFFPGANVLTF
CDR3 DNA: TGTGCCAGCACTTCGGCGCGGGGGTTTTTCCCTGGGGCCAACGTCCTGACTTTC

J gene: TRBJ1-1
D gene: TRBD1
V gene: TRBV19
clone size: -
CDR3 protein: CASSVHGTAEAFF
CDR3 DNA: TGTGCCAGTAGTGTCCACGGGACAGCTGAAGCTTTCTTT

J gene: TRBJ2-2
D gene: TRBD1
V gene: TRBV5-1
clone size: -
CDR3 protein: CASSPIPGQDTGELFF
CDR3 DNA: TGCGCCAGCAGCCCAATACCCGGACAGGACACCGGGGAGCTGTTTTTT

J gene: TRBJ2-2
D gene: -
V gene: TRBV7-3
clone size: -
CDR3 protein: CASSLGRNTGELFF
CDR3 DNA: TGTGCCAGCAGCTTAGGGCGGAACACCGGGGAGCTGTTTTTT

J gene: TRBJ2-7
D gene: -
V gene: TRBV6-1
clone size: -
CDR3 protein: CASSGGTPAIGAYEQYF
CDR3 DNA: TGTGCCAGCAGTGGGGGGACTCCCGCGATAGGCGCCTACGAGCAGTACTTC

J gene: TRBJ2-7
D gene: -
V gene: TRBV7-2
clone size: -
CDR3 protein: CASSSRGASSYEQYF
CDR3 DNA: TGTGCCAGCAGCTCCAGGGGGGCGAGCTCCTACGAGCAGTACTTC

J gene: TRBJ1-4
D gene: -
V gene: TRBV24-1
clone size: -
CDR3 protein: CATSEATGNEKLFF
CDR3 DNA: TGTGCCACCAGTGAGGCAACAGGAAATGAAAAACTGTTTTTT

J gene: TRBJ1-1
D gene: -
V gene: TRBV10-3
clone size: -
CDR3 protein: CAISPSTGTNTEAFF
CDR3 DNA: TGTGCCATCAGCCCATCGACAGGCACGAACACTGAAGCTTTCTTT

J gene: TRBJ1-3
D gene: -
V gene: TRBV19
clone size: -
CDR3 protein: CASSFAGTPRDTIYF
CDR3 DNA: TGTGCCAGTAGTTTCGCCGGGACTCCGAGGGACACCATATATTTT

J gene: TRBJ1-6
D gene: TRBD1
V gene: TRBV30
clone size: -
CDR3 protein: CAWSTRAGGGHAHF
CDR3 DNA: TGTGCCTGGAGTACGCGGGCTGGAGGGGGCCATGCCCACTTT

J gene: TRBJ2-3
D gene: -
V gene: TRBV19
clone size: -
CDR3 protein: CASFTTGGILTSTDTQYF
CDR3 DNA: TGTGCCAGTTTTACCACGGGGGGCATCCTTACTAGCACAGATACGCAGTATTTT

J gene: TRBJ1-1
D gene: TRBD1
V gene: TRBV19
clone size: -
CDR3 protein: CASSKGRQGSTGGSNTEAFF
CDR3 DNA: TGTGCCAGTAGTAAGGGGCGACAGGGCTCCACTGGTGGGTCGAACACTGAAGCTTTCTTT

J gene: TRBJ1-2
D gene: -
V gene: TRBV7-2
clone size: -
CDR3 protein: CASSFQGASNYGYTF
CDR3 DNA: TGTGCCAGCAGCTTCCAAGGGGCCTCTAACTATGGCTACACCTTC

J gene: TRBJ2-7
D gene: -
V gene: TRBV19
clone size: -
CDR3 protein: CASSIGAGRSQQYF
CDR3 DNA: TGTGCCAGTAGTATAGGGGCAGGCCGATCACAGCAGTACTTC

J gene: TRBJ1-4
D gene: TRBD1
V gene: TRBV19
clone size: -
CDR3 protein: CASIDTATGNSEKLFF
CDR3 DNA: TGTGCCAGTATCGACACGGCGACAGGGAACAGTGAAAAACTGTTTTTT

J gene: TRBJ1-2
D gene: TRBD1
V gene: TRBV10-2
clone size: -
CDR3 protein: CASSEGTGGIYGYTF
CDR3 DNA: TGCGCCAGCAGTGAGGGGACAGGGGGCATCTATGGCTACACCTTC

J gene: TRBJ2-7
D gene: TRBD2
V gene: TRBV28
clone size: -
CDR3 protein: CASSWTSSYEQYF
CDR3 DNA: TGTGCCAGTTCGTGGACTAGCTCCTACGAGCAGTACTTC

J gene: TRBJ2-7
D gene: TRBD2
V gene: TRBV3-1/TRBV3-2
clone size: -
CDR3 protein: CASSLKGGRGGHHEQYF
CDR3 DNA: TGTGCCAGCAGCCTAAAAGGAGGACGGGGGGGTCACCACGAGCAGTACTTC

J gene: TRBJ1-4
D gene: TRBD1
V gene: TRBV19
clone size: once
CDR3 protein: CASSNDRAVANEKLFF
CDR3 DNA: TGTGCCAGTAGTAATGACAGGGCGGTTGCTAATGAAAAACTGTTTTTT

J gene: TRBJ1-5
D gene: TRBD1
V gene: TRBV5-6
clone size: -
CDR3 protein: CASSLGTGALSNQPQHF
CDR3 DNA: TGTGCCAGCAGCTTGGGGACAGGGGCGTTAAGCAATCAGCCCCAGCATTTT

J gene: TRBJ1-2
D gene: -
V gene: TRBV18
clone size: -
CDR3 protein: CASTDSADGYTF
CDR3 DNA: TGTGCCAGCACCGACAGCGCCGATGGCTACACCTTC

J gene: TRBJ2-7
D gene: -
V gene: TRBV7-8
clone size: -
CDR3 protein: CASSPSGTPNYEQYF
CDR3 DNA: TGTGCCAGCAGCCCGTCCGGGACACCAAACTACGAGCAGTACTTC

J gene: TRBJ1-1
D gene: -
V gene: TRBV7-2
clone size: few
CDR3 protein: CASSTGGFHTEAFF
CDR3 DNA: TGTGCCAGCAGCACTGGGGGGTTTCACACTGAAGCTTTCTTT

J gene: TRBJ1-1
D gene: TRBD1
V gene: TRBV10-3
clone size: -
CDR3 protein: CAISESTGGGTEAFF
CDR3 DNA: TGTGCCATCAGTGAGTCGACAGGGGGCGGCACTGAAGCTTTCTTT

J gene: TRBJ2-3
D gene: -
V gene: TRBV19
clone size: -
CDR3 protein: CASSPRVDTQYF
CDR3 DNA: TGTGCCAGTAGTCCCCGGGTGGATACGCAGTATTTT

J gene: TRBJ1-2
D gene: TRBD1
V gene: TRBV7-8
clone size: -
CDR3 protein: CASSLEGQGAAGYTF
CDR3 DNA: TGTGCCAGCAGCTTGGAAGGACAGGGGGCGGCTGGCTACACCTTC

J gene: TRBJ2-1
D gene: TRBD2
V gene: TRBV2
clone size: -
CDR3 protein: CASRVLAGYNNEQFF
CDR3 DNA: TGTGCCAGCAGGGTTCTAGCGGGGTATAACAATGAGCAGTTCTTC